These 18 T cell receptor beta chains came from one sample sequenced in a study of blood T cell repertoires in COVID-19. TCRdb keeps only in-frame clones here, not all; method: immunoSEQ multiplex PCR. In the table there are about 50,000 clones, 65% to 85% of which are singletons. Sequencing was performed on peripheral blood. The receptors were gathered from a man aged 35 to 55 with acute or convalescent COVID-19.

The chain couples TRBV5-1 to TRBJ2-7; possibly TRBD1 for D (7 bases). V lost 4 bases and J lost 7, with 18 bases in between. The CDR3 has 14 amino acids. Looked up from germline, CDR1 is SGHRS and CDR2 is YFSETQ. The CDR3 bases are TGCGCCAGCAGCCCTATCTCAGGGGGAGGAGAGCAGTACTTC. Protein: CASSPISGGGEQYF.

The chain joins TRBV6-5 to TRBJ1-6; D gene ambiguous. The V end lost 5 bases, the J end lost 6 bases, and 11 bases lay between the germline ends. Germline-derived CDR1 and CDR2 are MNHEY and SVGAGI. CDR3 size: 14 residues. Here the CDR3 DNA reads TGTGCCAGCAGTCCACGAACGGGTAATTCACCCCTCCACTTT. Protein: CASSPRTGNSPLHF.

The V and J genes are TRBV6-5 and TRBJ1-5, with 7 bases aligning to TRBD1. Germline CDR1 is MNHEY and CDR2 is SVGAGI. The CDR3 length is 13 residues. Trimming at V came to 7 bases and at J to 6 bases, leaving 6 bases not matched to a gene. CDR3 protein: CASTGTVGQPQHF. The CDR3 nucleotides are TGTGCCAGCACCGGGACAGTGGGTCAGCCCCAGCATTTT.

The chain combines TRBV6-5 with TRBJ2-7; maybe TRBD2 (6 bases). V was trimmed by 7 bases and J by 3 bases, leaving 7 bases between them. Per germline, CDR1 MNHEY and CDR2 SVGAGI. The CDR3 loop spans 11 amino acids. The CDR3 loop is CASTDYYEQYF. CDR3 nucleotides: TGTGCCAGCACGGACTACTACGAGCAGTACTTC.

The sample holds a few counts of this clone. The rearrangement uses TRBV30 and TRBJ1-2; D unresolved. The CDR3 length is 15 residues. V dropped 1 base and J dropped 0 bases, with 12 bases sitting between them. Germline CDR1 reads GTSNPN; CDR2 reads SVGIG (reference sequence). CDR3 residues: CAWSGGLPSNYGYTF. In DNA form, the CDR3 reads TGTGCCTGGAGTGGCGGACTGCCTTCTAACTATGGCTACACCTTC. The variable domain in full, with the rest retrieved from reference TRBV30 and TRBJ1-2, is SQTIHQWPATLVQPVGSPLSLECTVEGTSNPNLYWYRQAAGRGLQLLFYSVGIGQISSEVPQNLSASRPQDRQFILSSKKLLLSDSGFYLCAWSGGLPSNYGYTFGSGTRLTVV.

This clone has a handful of counts. The J gene is TRBJ2-2, the V gene TRBV2; no firm D call. Germline V CDR1 and CDR2: SNHLY, FYNNEI. The V end was cut by 4 bases, the J end by 5 bases, with 11 bases between. The CDR3 covers 14 residues. CDR3 nucleotide sequence: TGTGCCAGCAGTGGGTCTAGTCTTACCGGGGAGCTGTTTTTT. Translating it yields CASSGSSLTGELFF. Looking up the rest from reference TRBV2 and TRBJ2-2 gives the full variable domain: EPEVTQTPSHQVTQMGQEVILRCVPISNHLYFYWYRQILGQKVEFLVSFYNNEISEKSEIFDDQFSVERPDGSNFTLKIRSTKLEDSAMYFCASSGSSLTGELFFGEGSRLTVL.

The chain employs TRBV2 and TRBJ1-2; D is perhaps TRBD1 (5 bases). This CDR3 has 16 residues. Trimming removed 2 bases from V and 5 bases from J, with 18 bases in between. The germline V gene has CDR1 SNHLY and CDR2 FYNNEI. Here the CDR3 DNA reads TGTGCCAGCAGTGAATGGGTACAGCGGGGGATTTATGGCTACACCTTC. It yields the protein CASSEWVQRGIYGYTF.

The chain employs TRBV7-2 and TRBJ1-1; perhaps TRBD1 as D (6 bases). Germline V CDR1 and CDR2: SGHTA, FQGNSA. Trimming cost V 5 bases and J 5 bases, with 21 bases left between them. The CDR3 extends over 16 amino acids. The CDR3 spells CASSPPSGLGGTEAFF. For the CDR3, the DNA is TGTGCCAGCAGCCCCCCGTCTGGGTTAGGGGGTACTGAAGCTTTCTTT.

The chain joins TRBV19 to TRBJ1-6; TRBD1 matches 8 bases. CDR3 length equals 15 residues. The germline V gene encodes CDR1 LNHDA and CDR2 SQIVND (reference sequence). V gave up 9 bases and J gave up 6 bases; unmatched junction bases: 10. CDR3 in amino acids: CASTLLDRGNSPLHF. CDR3 sequence (DNA): TGTGCCAGCACCCTACTAGACAGGGGTAATTCACCCCTCCACTTT.

This chain joins TRBV9 and TRBJ2-5; the match to TRBD2 covers 16 bases. Unmatched junction bases numbered 4, after V lost 3 bases and J lost 2 bases. CDR3 size: 17 residues. From germline, CDR1 is SGDLS and CDR2 YYNGEE. The CDR3 region is CASSAKGLAGGQETQYF. The CDR3 coding sequence is TGTGCCAGCAGCGCGAAGGGACTAGCGGGGGGGCAAGAGACCCAGTACTTC.

This clone was observed a handful of times. This chain links TRBV7-2 with TRBJ1-2, with 8 bases that match TRBD1. The CDR3 is made up of 14 amino acids. The germline V gene has CDR1 SGHTA and CDR2 FQGNSA. With V trimmed by 1 base and J by 5 bases, 3 bases remained unmatched. Here the CDR3 reads CASSLVGQEYGYTF. In nucleotides, the CDR3 is TGTGCCAGCAGCTTAGTGGGACAGGAGTATGGCTACACCTTC.

The chain combines TRBV9 with TRBJ2-2, with 11 bases aligning to TRBD2. V shed 0 bases and J 5 bases; nucleotides not matched to a gene: 6. Germline V gives CDR1 SGDLS, CDR2 YYNGEE. This CDR3 is built from 17 residues. The CDR3 loop is CASSVGISGGETGELFF. Here the CDR3 DNA reads TGTGCCAGCAGCGTAGGAATTAGCGGGGGGGAAACCGGGGAGCTGTTTTTT.

This clone was seen just once. The chain has TRBV2 and TRBJ1-5; D gene uncertain. Trimming shortened V by 11 bases and J by 1 base, and 12 bases separated the two germline ends. The length of the CDR3 is 13 residues. CDR1 is SNHLY and CDR2 is FYNNEI in the germline V gene. CDR3 bases: TGTGCCGCGGGGAGTTTCAGCAATCAGCCCCAGCATTTT. It translates to CAAGSFSNQPQHF. The full variable domain, completed using reference TRBV2 and TRBJ1-5, is EPEVTQTPSHQVTQMGQEVILRCVPISNHLYFYWYRQILGQKVEFLVSFYNNEISEKSEIFDDQFSVERPDGSNFTLKIRSTKLEDSAMYFCAAGSFSNQPQHFGDGTRLSIL.

This chain links TRBV21-1 with TRBJ2-7; TRBD1 is taken as the D call from the table, unchecked against the DNA. TRBV21-1 is classified as a pseudogene. The CDR3 contains 15 residues. CDR3 bases: TGTGCCAGCAGCAAAGCCCCGACAGGATCCTACGAGCAGTACGTC. It yields the protein CASSKAPTGSYEQYV.

The J gene is TRBJ1-5, the V gene TRBV10-1; D gene ambiguous. The CDR3 is 13 residues long. V lost 6 bases and J 7 bases, leaving 13 bases between the germline ends. The V gene's germline CDR1 is WNHNN and CDR2 SYGVQD (reference sequence). The CDR3 nucleotides read TGCGCCAGCAGCGCGGGGAAAGGACAGCCCCAGCATTTT. Its translation: CASSAGKGQPQHF.

The V call is TRBV11-2, the J call TRBJ2-5, with D possibly being TRBD1 (5 bases). The V end lost 2 bases, the J end lost 14 bases, and 21 bases lay between the germline ends. There are 14 residues in the CDR3. Looked up from germline, CDR1 is SGHAT and CDR2 is FQNNGV. In DNA, the CDR3 is TGTGCCAGCAGCTTACCCCAGGGTGGGCGCGCGTCATACTTC. This codes for CASSLPQGGRASYF.

The chain joins TRBV2 to TRBJ2-7; no reliable D call. The CDR3 has 12 amino acids. V was shortened by 4 bases and J by 4 bases, with 8 bases between the two germline ends. In germline, CDR1 is SNHLY, CDR2 FYNNEI. The CDR3, as DNA: TGTGCCAGCAGTGGTTATCCTTACGAGCAGTACGTC. This encodes CASSGYPYEQYV.

V and J are TRBV19 and TRBJ1-5; possible D gene TRBD1, 5 bases. V lost 7 bases and J lost 2, with 18 bases in between. Germline lookup yields CDR1 LNHDA and CDR2 SQIVND (reference sequence). CDR3 length: 16 residues. The CDR3 here is CASIDSYNVGNQPQHF. CDR3 nucleotides: TGTGCCAGTATTGACAGTTATAATGTCGGCAATCAGCCCCAGCATTTT. The full variable domain, rest sourced from reference TRBV19 and TRBJ1-5, is DGGITQSPKYLFRKEGQNVTLSCEQNLNHDAMYWYRQDPGQGLRLIYYSQIVNDFQKGDIAEGYSVSREKKESFPLTVTSAQKNPTAFYLCASIDSYNVGNQPQHFGDGTRLSIL.